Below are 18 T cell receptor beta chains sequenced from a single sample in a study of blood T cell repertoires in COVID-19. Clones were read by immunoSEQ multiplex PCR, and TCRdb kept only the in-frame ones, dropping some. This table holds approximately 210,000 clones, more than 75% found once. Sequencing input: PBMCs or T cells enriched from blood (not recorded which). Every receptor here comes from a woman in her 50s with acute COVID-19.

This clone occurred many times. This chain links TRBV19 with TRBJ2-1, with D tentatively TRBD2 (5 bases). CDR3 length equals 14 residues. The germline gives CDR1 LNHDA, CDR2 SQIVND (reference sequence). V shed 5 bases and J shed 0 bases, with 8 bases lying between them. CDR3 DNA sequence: TGTGCCAGTAGTGAGGGTGTCTCCTACAATGAGCAGTTCTTC. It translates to CASSEGVSYNEQFF.

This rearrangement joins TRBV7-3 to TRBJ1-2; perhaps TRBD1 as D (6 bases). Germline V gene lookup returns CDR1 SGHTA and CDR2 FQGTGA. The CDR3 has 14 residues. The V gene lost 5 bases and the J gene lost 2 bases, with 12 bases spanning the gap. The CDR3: CASSPDSLNYGYTF. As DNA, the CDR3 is TGTGCCAGCAGCCCGGACAGTTTAAACTATGGCTACACCTTC.

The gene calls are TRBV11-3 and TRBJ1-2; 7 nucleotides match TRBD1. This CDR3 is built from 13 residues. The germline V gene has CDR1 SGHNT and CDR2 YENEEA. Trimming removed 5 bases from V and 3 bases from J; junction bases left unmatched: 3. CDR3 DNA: TGTGCCAGCAGCACCGGGACAGACTATGGCTACACCTTC. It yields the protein CASSTGTDYGYTF.

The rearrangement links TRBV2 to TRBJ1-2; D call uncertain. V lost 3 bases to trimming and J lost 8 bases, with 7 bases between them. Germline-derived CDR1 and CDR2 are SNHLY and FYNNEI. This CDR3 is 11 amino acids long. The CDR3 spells CASSDLVGYTF. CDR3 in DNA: TGTGCCAGCAGTGATCTAGTAGGCTACACCTTC.

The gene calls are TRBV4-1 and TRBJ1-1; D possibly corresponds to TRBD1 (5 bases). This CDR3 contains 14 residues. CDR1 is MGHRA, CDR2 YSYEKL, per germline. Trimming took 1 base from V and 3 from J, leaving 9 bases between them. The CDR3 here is CASSQGLGDTEAFF. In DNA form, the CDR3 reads TGCGCCAGCAGCCAAGGGCTAGGGGACACTGAAGCTTTCTTT.

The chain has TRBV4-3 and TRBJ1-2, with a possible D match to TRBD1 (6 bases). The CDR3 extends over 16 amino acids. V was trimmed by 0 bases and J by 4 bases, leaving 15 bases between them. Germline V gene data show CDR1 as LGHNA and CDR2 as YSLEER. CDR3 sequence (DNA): TGCGCCAGCAGCCAAGATTATGGTGGGGGCCCCTATGGCTACACCTTC. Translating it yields CASSQDYGGGPYGYTF.

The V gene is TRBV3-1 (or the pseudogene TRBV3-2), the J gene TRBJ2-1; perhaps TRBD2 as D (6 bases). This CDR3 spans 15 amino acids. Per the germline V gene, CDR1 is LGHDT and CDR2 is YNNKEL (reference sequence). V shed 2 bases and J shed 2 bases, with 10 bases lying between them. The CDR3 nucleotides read TGTGCCAGCAGCCAAATTGCGGGGCCCTACAATGAGCAGTTCTTC. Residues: CASSQIAGPYNEQFF.

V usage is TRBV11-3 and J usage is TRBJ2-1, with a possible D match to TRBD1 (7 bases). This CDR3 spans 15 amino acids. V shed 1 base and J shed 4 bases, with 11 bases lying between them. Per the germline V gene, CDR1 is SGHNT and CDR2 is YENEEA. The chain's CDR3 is CASSLAAGGYNEQFF. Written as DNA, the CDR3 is TGTGCCAGCAGCTTAGCGGCAGGGGGGTACAATGAGCAGTTCTTC.

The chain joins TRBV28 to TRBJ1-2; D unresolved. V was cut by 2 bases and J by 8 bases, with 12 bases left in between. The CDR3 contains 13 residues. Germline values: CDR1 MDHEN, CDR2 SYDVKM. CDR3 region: CASSLAGLNGYTF. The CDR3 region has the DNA TGTGCCAGCAGTTTAGCAGGACTGAACGGCTACACCTTC.

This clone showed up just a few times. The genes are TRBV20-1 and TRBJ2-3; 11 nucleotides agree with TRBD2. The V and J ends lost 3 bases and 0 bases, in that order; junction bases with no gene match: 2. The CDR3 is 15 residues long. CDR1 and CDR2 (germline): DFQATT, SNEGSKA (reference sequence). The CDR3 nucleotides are TGCAGTGCTAGTCTAGCGGGGGGAAGCACAGATACGCAGTATTTT. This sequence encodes CSASLAGGSTDTQYF.

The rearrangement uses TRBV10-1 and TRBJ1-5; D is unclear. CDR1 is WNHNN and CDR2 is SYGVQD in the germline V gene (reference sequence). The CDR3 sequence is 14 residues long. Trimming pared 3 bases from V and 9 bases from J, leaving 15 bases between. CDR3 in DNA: TGCGCCAGCAGTGATGATGCAACTCCACTGCCCCAGCATTTT. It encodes CASSDDATPLPQHF.

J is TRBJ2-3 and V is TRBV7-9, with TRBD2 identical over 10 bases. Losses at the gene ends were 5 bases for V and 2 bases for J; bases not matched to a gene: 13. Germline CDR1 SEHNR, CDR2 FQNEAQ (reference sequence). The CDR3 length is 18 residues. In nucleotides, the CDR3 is TGTGCCAGCAGCAATTCCCCCTTAGCGGGGGGCTTCACAGATACGCAGTATTTT. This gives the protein CASSNSPLAGGFTDTQYF.

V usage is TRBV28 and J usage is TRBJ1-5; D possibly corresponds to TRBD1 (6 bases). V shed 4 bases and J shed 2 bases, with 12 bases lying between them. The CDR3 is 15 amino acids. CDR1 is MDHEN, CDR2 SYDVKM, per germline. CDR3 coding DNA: TGTGCCAGCAGTTCCTCCGCAGGGGGCAATCAGCCCCAGCATTTT. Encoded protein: CASSSSAGGNQPQHF. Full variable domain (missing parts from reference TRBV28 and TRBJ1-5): DVKVTQSSRYLVKRTGEKVFLECVQDMDHENMFWYRQDPGLGLRLIYFSYDVKMKEKGDIPEGYSVSREKKERFSLILESASTNQTSMYLCASSSSAGGNQPQHFGDGTRLSIL.

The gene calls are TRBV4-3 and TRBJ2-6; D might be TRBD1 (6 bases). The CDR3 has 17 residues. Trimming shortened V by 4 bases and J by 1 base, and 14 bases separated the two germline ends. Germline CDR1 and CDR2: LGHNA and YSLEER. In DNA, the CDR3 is TGCGCCAGCAGCCTACACTATCAGGGGTCTGGGGCCAACGTCCTGACTTTC. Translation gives CASSLHYQGSGANVLTF.

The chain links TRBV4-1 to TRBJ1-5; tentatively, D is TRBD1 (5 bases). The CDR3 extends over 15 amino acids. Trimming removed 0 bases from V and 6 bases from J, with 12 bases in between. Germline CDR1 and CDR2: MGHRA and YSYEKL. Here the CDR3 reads CASSQDPTTVQPQHF. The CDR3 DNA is TGCGCCAGCAGCCAAGATCCTACGACAGTTCAGCCCCAGCATTTT.

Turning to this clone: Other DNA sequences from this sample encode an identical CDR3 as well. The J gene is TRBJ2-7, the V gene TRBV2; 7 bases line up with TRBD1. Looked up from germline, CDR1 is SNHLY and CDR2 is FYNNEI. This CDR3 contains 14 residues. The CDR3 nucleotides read TGTGCCAGCAGGGGGGCACAGGGGTCCTACGAGCAATACGTC. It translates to CASRGAQGSYEQYV.

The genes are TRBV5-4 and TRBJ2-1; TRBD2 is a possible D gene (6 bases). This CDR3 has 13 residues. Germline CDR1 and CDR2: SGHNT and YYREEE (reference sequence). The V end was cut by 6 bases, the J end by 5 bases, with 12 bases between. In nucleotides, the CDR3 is TGTGCCAGCACCGGGACTTCTGACAATGAGCAGTTCTTC. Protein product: CASTGTSDNEQFF.

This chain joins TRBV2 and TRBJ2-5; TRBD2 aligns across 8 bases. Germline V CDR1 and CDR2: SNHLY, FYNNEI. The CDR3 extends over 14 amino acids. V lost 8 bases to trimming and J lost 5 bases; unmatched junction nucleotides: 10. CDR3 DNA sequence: TGTGCCAGCCGAAGGACTAGCCCCACGGAGACCCAGTACTTC. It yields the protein CASRRTSPTETQYF.